This is a list of T cell receptor beta chains from one sample in a study of T cell repertoires in cytomegalovirus infection. No antigens are known for them. TCRdb fed the reads into MiXCR, producing one record per CDR3 protein. Of under 200,000 distinct CDR3 sequences listed, about a fifth were seen once; the top ten hold roughly 25%. The material was CD8+ T cells from cultured PBMCs, obtained from culture after CMV antigen stimulation. Source of these receptors: a human donor in good health (CMV status not recorded). Some clones in this sample may be carry-over from other donors' samples. Each CDR3 is given with its conserved first and last residue. Fields, in order: clone size, D gene, J gene, V gene, CDR3 DNA, CDR3 protein. The D gene is left open where the match is weak. Clone size appears in some rows only: once, few, many, or a class for an expanded clone.

size: few; D: NA; J: TRBJ1-1; V: TRBV28; DNA: TGTGCCAGCAGTTTAGTCATCGGCACTGAAGCTTTCTTT; CDR3: CASSLVIGTEAFF
size: NA; D: NA; J: TRBJ1-6; V: TRBV7-2; DNA: TGTGCCAGCAGCTTACCCAGGGAGAGCTCCTATAATTCACCCCTCCACTTT; CDR3: CASSLPRESSYNSPLHF
size: NA; D: TRBD1; J: TRBJ2-7; V: TRBV12-3/TRBV12-4; DNA: TGTGCCAGCAGTTTCGGGACAGGACTTTACGAGCAGTACTTC; CDR3: CASSFGTGLYEQYF
size: NA; D: NA; J: TRBJ2-6; V: TRBV11-2; DNA: TGTGCCAGCAGCTTAGTCCCTAGCGCGGATACTGGGGCCAACGGCCTGACTTTC; CDR3: CASSLVPSADTGANGLTF
size: few; D: TRBD1; J: TRBJ2-7; V: TRBV7-6; DNA: TGTGCCAGCAGCGAAATGACCGGGACAGGGTACGAGCAGTACTTC; CDR3: CASSEMTGTGYEQYF
size: NA; D: TRBD1; J: TRBJ2-1; V: TRBV9; DNA: TGTGCCAGCAGCGGCCGGGACAGGGGTGACAATGAGCAGTTCTTC; CDR3: CASSGRDRGDNEQFF
size: NA; D: TRBD1; J: TRBJ2-7; V: TRBV4-1; DNA: TGCGCCAGCAGCTTAGCCTCCGACAGGGTAACCTACGAGCAGTACTTC; CDR3: CASSLASDRVTYEQYF
size: NA; D: NA; J: TRBJ2-7; V: TRBV12-5; DNA: TGTGCTAGTGGCATAGACATCTCCTACGAGCAGTACTTC; CDR3: CASGIDISYEQYF
size: few; D: TRBD2; J: TRBJ2-7; V: TRBV7-2; DNA: TGTGCCAGCAGCTTCCGGACTAGTTATGTTCCCTACGAGCAGTACTTC; CDR3: CASSFRTSYVPYEQYF
size: NA; D: TRBD1; J: TRBJ2-7; V: TRBV7-6; DNA: TGTGCCAGCAGCCCCCAAAAAGACAGGGACCACGAGCAGTACTTC; CDR3: CASSPQKDRDHEQYF
size: few; D: NA; J: TRBJ1-1; V: TRBV4-1; DNA: TGCGCCAGCAACGGGGAGGGGATAATGAACACTGAAGCTTTCTTT; CDR3: CASNGEGIMNTEAFF
size: NA; D: NA; J: TRBJ2-7; V: TRBV4-1; DNA: TGCGCCAGCAGCCAAGATGACCAGGACTCTTACTACGAGCAGTACTTC; CDR3: CASSQDDQDSYYEQYF
size: few; D: NA; J: TRBJ2-5; V: TRBV4-1; DNA: TGCGCCAGCAGCCCCTCTAGGGGCAGAGAAGAGACCCAGTACTTC; CDR3: CASSPSRGREETQYF
size: NA; D: NA; J: TRBJ1-1; V: TRBV20-1; DNA: TGCAGTGCTACTAGGAGTGTTGGGGGACCTAACACTGAAGCTTTCTTT; CDR3: CSATRSVGGPNTEAFF
size: NA; D: TRBD1; J: TRBJ2-2; V: TRBV7-2; DNA: TGTGCCAGCAGCTTACTCGGGACAGGGAACCGTAAGAACACCGAGGAGCTGTTTTTT; CDR3: CASSLLGTGNRKNTEELFF
size: few; D: NA; J: TRBJ1-2; V: TRBV7-8; DNA: TGTGCCAGCAGCTTATCGGGATTGGGCTATGGCTACACCTTC; CDR3: CASSLSGLGYGYTF
size: NA; D: NA; J: TRBJ2-7; V: TRBV7-8; DNA: TGTGCCAGCAGCGGAGACAGCTCCTACGAGCAGTACTTC; CDR3: CASSGDSSYEQYF
size: few; D: NA; J: TRBJ2-1; V: TRBV5-6; DNA: TGTGCCAGCAGCCAAACCCCTGAGGGCTCCTACAATGAGCAGTTCTTC; CDR3: CASSQTPEGSYNEQFF
size: NA; D: NA; J: TRBJ2-7; V: TRBV7-8; DNA: TGTGCCAGCAGCCAGGAGGTTACCTACGAGCAGTACTTC; CDR3: CASSQEVTYEQYF
size: NA; D: NA; J: TRBJ1-5; V: TRBV6-1; DNA: TGTGCCAGCAGTGAAGCGAGCTGGCCCCAGCATTTT; CDR3: CASSEASWPQHF
size: NA; D: NA; J: TRBJ2-3; V: TRBV7-3; DNA: TGTGCCAGCAGCTACGGGCTGGACAGCTTCACAGATACGCAGTATTTT; CDR3: CASSYGLDSFTDTQYF
size: NA; D: NA; J: TRBJ1-1; V: TRBV7-9; DNA: TGTGCCAGCACCCACCCTGGGGGGGCGCGTTTTGACACTGAAGCTTTCTTT; CDR3: CASTHPGGARFDTEAFF
size: NA; D: TRBD2; J: TRBJ2-2; V: TRBV5-1; DNA: TGCGCCAGCAGCCCGAGACTAGCGGGGGCCTACACCGGGGAGCTGTTTTTT; CDR3: CASSPRLAGAYTGELFF
size: NA; D: TRBD1; J: TRBJ2-7; V: TRBV6-2/TRBV6-3; DNA: TGTGCCAGCAGTTACTCCCCAACAGGGGAACAGTACTTC; CDR3: CASSYSPTGEQYF
size: few; D: TRBD2; J: TRBJ2-1; V: TRBV20-1; DNA: TGCAGTGCTAGGAGCGGGGGGGCCTGGGATGAGCAGTTCTTC; CDR3: CSARSGGAWDEQFF
size: few; D: NA; J: TRBJ1-2; V: TRBV4-1; DNA: TGCGCCAGCAGCCGAACGGAGATGACTAACTATGGCTACACCTTC; CDR3: CASSRTEMTNYGYTF
size: NA; D: NA; J: TRBJ1-6; V: TRBV20-1; DNA: TGCAGTGCTAGTGGTGGCGACCGGGCCTATAATTCACCCCTCCACTTT; CDR3: CSASGGDRAYNSPLHF
size: NA; D: NA; J: TRBJ2-2; V: TRBV7-6; DNA: TGTGCCAGCAGCTTTGGCTTAGCGGCAGGCACCGGGGAGCTGTTTTTT; CDR3: CASSFGLAAGTGELFF
size: NA; D: NA; J: TRBJ1-2; V: TRBV28; DNA: TGTGCCAGCAGCTGGACAGTCGACTATGGCTACACCTTC; CDR3: CASSWTVDYGYTF
size: few; D: TRBD2; J: TRBJ2-7; V: TRBV6-2/TRBV6-3; DNA: TGTGCCAGCAGTTTTGATGCGGGGGGCAGTGAGCAGTACTTC; CDR3: CASSFDAGGSEQYF
size: NA; D: TRBD1; J: TRBJ2-7; V: TRBV27; DNA: TGTGCCAGCACCGACCAGGGACAGGGAAACTACGAGCAGTACTTC; CDR3: CASTDQGQGNYEQYF
size: NA; D: TRBD1; J: TRBJ1-4; V: TRBV9; DNA: TGTGCCAGCAGCGAGGGGACAGCAACTAATGAAAAACTGTTTTTT; CDR3: CASSEGTATNEKLFF
size: few; D: NA; J: TRBJ1-1; V: TRBV19; DNA: TGTGCCAGTAGTATTAATGGGCAAGCTTTCTTT; CDR3: CASSINGQAFF
size: NA; D: TRBD2; J: TRBJ2-2; V: TRBV7-2; DNA: TGTGCCAGCAGCTTAGTTGTTGAAGCGGGGGCTGGCGGGGAGCTGTTTTTT; CDR3: CASSLVVEAGAGGELFF
size: NA; D: NA; J: TRBJ2-7; V: TRBV28; DNA: TGTGCCAGCAGTTTATGGGCAGAAACTCTACTATACTACGAGCAGTACTTC; CDR3: CASSLWAETLLYYEQYF
size: NA; D: TRBD1; J: TRBJ1-1; V: TRBV4-1; DNA: TGCGCCAGCAGCTCGCGTTCACAGGGGGCCACTGAAGCTTTCTTT; CDR3: CASSSRSQGATEAFF
size: few; D: NA; J: TRBJ2-3; V: TRBV7-9; DNA: TGTGCCAGCAGCCCTTGGGGCAGGGTAACAGATACGCAGTATTTT; CDR3: CASSPWGRVTDTQYF
size: NA; D: NA; J: TRBJ2-7; V: TRBV7-9; DNA: TGTGCCAGCAGCTCACTCCCCGGGCTAGATCCCCACGAGCAGTACTTC; CDR3: CASSSLPGLDPHEQYF
size: NA; D: NA; J: TRBJ1-5; V: TRBV20-1; DNA: TGCAGTGCTAGAGAATCCAGAAGGTCGGATCAGCCCCAGCATTTT; CDR3: CSARESRRSDQPQHF
size: few; D: NA; J: TRBJ2-3; V: TRBV7-9; DNA: TGTGCCAGCTTAGGGGCAGGGATAAACGGTGATACGCAGTATTTT; CDR3: CASLGAGINGDTQYF
size: NA; D: NA; J: TRBJ1-4; V: TRBV27; DNA: TGTGCCAGCAGAATAGGGAGGATCGGTGAAAAACTGTTTTTT; CDR3: CASRIGRIGEKLFF
size: NA; D: NA; J: TRBJ2-1; V: TRBV19; DNA: TGTGCCAGTACCCCAGAGGGACATGTTCTCTACAATGAGCAGTTCTTC; CDR3: CASTPEGHVLYNEQFF
size: NA; D: TRBD1; J: TRBJ2-7; V: TRBV7-9; DNA: TGTGCCAGCAGCTTAGCTGGACAGGGCGGAACGTTCCTCTCCTACGAGCAGTACTTC; CDR3: CASSLAGQGGTFLSYEQYF